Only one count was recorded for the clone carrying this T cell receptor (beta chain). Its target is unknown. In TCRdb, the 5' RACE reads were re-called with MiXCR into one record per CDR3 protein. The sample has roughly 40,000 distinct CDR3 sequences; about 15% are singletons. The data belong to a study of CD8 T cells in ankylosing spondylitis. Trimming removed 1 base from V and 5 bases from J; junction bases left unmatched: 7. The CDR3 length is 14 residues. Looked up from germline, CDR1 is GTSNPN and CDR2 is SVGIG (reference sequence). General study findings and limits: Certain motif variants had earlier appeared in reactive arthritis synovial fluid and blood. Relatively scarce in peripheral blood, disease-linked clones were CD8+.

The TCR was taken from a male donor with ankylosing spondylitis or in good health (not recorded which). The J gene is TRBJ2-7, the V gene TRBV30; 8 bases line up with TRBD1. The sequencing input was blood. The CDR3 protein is CAWSAGQGRHEQYF. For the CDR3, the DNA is TGTGCCTGGAGTGCAGGACAGGGCCGCCACGAGCAGTACTTC.